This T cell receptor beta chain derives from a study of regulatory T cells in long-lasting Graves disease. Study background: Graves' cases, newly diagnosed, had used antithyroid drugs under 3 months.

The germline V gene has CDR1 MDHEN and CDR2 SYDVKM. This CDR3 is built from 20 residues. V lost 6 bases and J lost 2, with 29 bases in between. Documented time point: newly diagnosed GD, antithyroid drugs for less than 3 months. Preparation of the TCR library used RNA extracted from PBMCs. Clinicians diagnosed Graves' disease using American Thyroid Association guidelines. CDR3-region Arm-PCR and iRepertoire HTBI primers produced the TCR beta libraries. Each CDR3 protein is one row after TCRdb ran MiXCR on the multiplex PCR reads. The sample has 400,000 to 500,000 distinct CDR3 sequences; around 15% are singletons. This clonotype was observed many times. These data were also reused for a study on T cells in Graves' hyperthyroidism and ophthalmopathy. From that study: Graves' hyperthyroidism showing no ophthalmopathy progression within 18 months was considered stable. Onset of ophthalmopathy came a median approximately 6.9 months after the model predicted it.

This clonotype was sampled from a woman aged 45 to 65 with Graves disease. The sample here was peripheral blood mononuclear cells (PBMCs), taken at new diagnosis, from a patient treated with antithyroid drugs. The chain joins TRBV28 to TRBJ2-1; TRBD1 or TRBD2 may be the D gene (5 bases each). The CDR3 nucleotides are TGTGCCAGCAGGCCCTCACTACGCTGGGACGAGGGAGTTACCTACAATGAGCAGTTCTTC. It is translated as CASRPSLRWDEGVTYNEQFF.